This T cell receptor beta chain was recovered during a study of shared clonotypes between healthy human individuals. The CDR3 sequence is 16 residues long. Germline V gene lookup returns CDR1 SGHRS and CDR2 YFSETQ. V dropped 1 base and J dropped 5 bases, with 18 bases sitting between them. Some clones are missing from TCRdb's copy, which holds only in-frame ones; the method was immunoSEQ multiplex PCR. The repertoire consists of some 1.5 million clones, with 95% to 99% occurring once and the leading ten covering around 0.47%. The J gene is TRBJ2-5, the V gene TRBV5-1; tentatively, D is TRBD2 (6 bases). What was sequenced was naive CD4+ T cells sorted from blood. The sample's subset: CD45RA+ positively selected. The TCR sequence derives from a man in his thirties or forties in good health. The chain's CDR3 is CASSLTSGPLGETQYF. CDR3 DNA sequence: TGCGCCAGCAGCTTGACCAGCGGGCCCCTGGGGGAGACCCAGTACTTC. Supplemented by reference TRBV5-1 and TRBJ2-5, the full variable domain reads KAGVTQTPRYLIKTRGQQVTLSCSPISGHRSVSWYQQTPGQGLQFLFEYFSETQRNKGNFPGRFSGRQFSNSRSEMNVSTLELGDSALYLCASSLTSGPLGETQYFGPGTRLLVL.